This TCR beta chain was documented in a study of early T cells in non-severe SARS-CoV-2 infection. TCRdb re-derived calls from the 5' RACE reads in MiXCR, one entry per CDR3 protein. Here the sample spans 45,000 to 60,000 distinct CDR3 sequences, 9.3% being singletons. The CDR3 has 16 residues. Germline assignment: CDR1 SGHNT and CDR2 YYREEE (reference sequence). With 5 bases removed from V and 6 bases from J, the gap between germline ends came to 20 bases. Material for sequencing was whole blood. The rearrangement joins TRBV5-4 to TRBJ2-2; D is tentatively TRBD1 or TRBD2 (5 bases each). The receptor was isolated from an adult who was a healthcare worker with PCR-confirmed SARS-CoV-2 infection or an uninfected control (not recorded which). In nucleotides, the CDR3 is TGTGCCAGCAGAGGGTCGGGGCCTAGGGCTTCCGGGGAGCTGTTTTTT. Protein sequence: CASRGSGPRASGELFF.